One and the same sample provided the 5 T cell receptor beta chains below, sequenced in a study of OX40 agonist ivuxolimab in advanced cancers. Measured with immunoSEQ multiplex PCR; TCRdb has only the in-frame clones, and not every one. The sample lists about 80,000 clones; about nine tenths were seen once. Specimen: CD4+ or CD8+ T cells sorted from blood, collected in a trial of the OX40 agonist ivuxolimab. The receptors shown here come from an adult with an advanced solid tumor such as melanoma, head and neck, liver or kidney cancer.

The chain uses TRBV5-1 and TRBJ2-1; D may be TRBD2 (5 bases). This CDR3 spans 15 amino acids. With 4 bases removed from V and 5 bases from J, the gap between germline ends came to 16 bases. CDR1 is SGHRS and CDR2 is YFSETQ in the germline V gene. Here the CDR3 reads CASSRELRGNNEQFF. In DNA form, the CDR3 reads TGCGCCAGCAGCAGGGAGTTGCGCGGAAACAATGAGCAGTTCTTC.

The chain is built from TRBV5-1 and TRBJ1-2; 7 nucleotides line up with TRBD1. V lost 4 bases, J lost 4 bases, and 1 base stayed unmatched. CDR3 length: 12 amino acids. Germline V gene lookup returns CDR1 SGHRS and CDR2 YFSETQ. The CDR3 sequence: CASSGTAYGYTF. CDR3 nucleotide sequence: TGCGCCAGCAGCGGGACAGCCTATGGCTACACCTTC.

J is TRBJ2-3 and V is TRBV4-2; unclear D gene. This CDR3 region has 17 residues. V lost 2 bases and J 6 bases, leaving 21 bases between the germline ends. Germline values: CDR1 LGHNA, CDR2 YNFKEQ. The CDR3 spells CASSQLRRPAAEDTQYF. CDR3 nucleotides: TGTGCCAGCAGCCAACTAAGACGGCCAGCAGCAGAGGATACGCAGTATTTT.

The V call is TRBV5-1, the J call TRBJ1-1; D remains ambiguous. Trimming removed 4 bases from V and 1 base from J, with 11 bases in between. The CDR3 consists of 14 residues. CDR1 SGHRS and CDR2 YFSETQ come from the germline V gene. CDR3 sequence reads: CASSHGSSNTEAFF. The DNA for the CDR3 is TGCGCCAGCAGCCATGGGTCCTCGAACACTGAAGCTTTCTTT.

CDR3 sequence: CASSPQASEVDTQYF. CDR3 coding DNA: TGCGCCAGCAGCCCTCAGGCGTCAGAGGTGGATACGCAGTATTTT. The chain employs TRBV4-1 and TRBJ2-3; D is unclear. Trimming cost V 4 bases and J 6 bases, with 17 bases left between them. CDR1 is MGHRA, CDR2 YSYEKL, per germline. CDR3 size: 15 residues.